This TCR beta chain was profiled in a study of neurological immune-mediated disorders. General study results and limits: CDR3 amino acid sequences found in expanded clones were never shared across subjects, suggesting private repertoires in all groups.

Sample time point: longitudinal time-point 1 (baseline). From germline, CDR1 is LNHNV and CDR2 YYDKDF (reference sequence). The CDR3 spans 16 residues. V was pared by 0 bases and J by 3 bases, with 14 bases between. cDNA synthesis was performed by 5'RACE with 10-nucleotide random UMIs. The authors obtained over 200 million TCR-beta sequences from 15-18 subjects per sequencing run. A single record per CDR3 protein comes from TCRdb applying MiXCR to the 5' RACE reads. The sample shows 64,000 or so distinct CDR3 sequences, about 9.4% of them seen only once. This clonotype was recorded at least ten times. Its specificity is not known.

The clonotype comes from a man younger than 45 in good health. The V call is TRBV15, the J call TRBJ2-5; D is possibly TRBD1 (5 bases). The material sequenced was PBMCs. The CDR3, as DNA: TGTGCCACCAGCAGAGATAGGCCAGGGTATGAAGAGACCCAGTACTTC. It specifies CATSRDRPGYEETQYF.